This TCR beta chain was documented in a study of blood T cells in healthy people across ages. General study findings and limits: Long-lived and aged donors differed, with more naive CD4+ cells and higher diversity in the long-lived. When one million T cells were used, diversity estimates were thought to be underestimates.

This clonotype was detected only a few times. Its antigen is not identified. In terms of origin and age, donors were healthy Caucasian individuals from Russia aged about 6 to 90. Together with a sample-barcoded 5' primer, a J-beta primer mix was included in a second PCR lasting roughly 6 to 12 cycles. From the 5' RACE reads, TCRdb called clonotypes with MiXCR, one entry per CDR3 protein. The sample contains approximately 800,000 distinct CDR3 sequences, under 30% of which appear only once. This CDR3 region has 15 residues. V was cut by 4 bases and J by 3 bases, with 16 bases left in between. In germline, CDR1 is SGHAT, CDR2 FQNNGV. The data were also submitted as part of a second study, on T cells of mothers and their children.

The receptor was derived from a boy aged 5 to 17 in good health. The sample taken for sequencing was blood. V gene TRBV11-2 combines with J gene TRBJ2-7; the D gene is possibly TRBD1 (5 bases). This chain's CDR3 is CASSSIGQFFYEQYF. As DNA, the CDR3 is TGTGCCAGCAGCTCCATAGGACAATTCTTCTACGAGCAGTACTTC.